Sequencing of this T cell receptor (beta chain) was carried out in a study of cytotoxic CD8 clonotypes in ibrutinib-treated CLL. About the research overall: Complete response was seen in 2 patients and partial in approximately 25; around twelve progressed and roughly 14 stayed remitted after a median roughly six years. The study recorded mean values of about 260,000 productive templates and 100,000 or so productive rearrangements per sample.

Whole-study results and caveats: Among the clonotypes, public ones were uncommon and contracted or held stable on treatment.

This clone was detected only once. The antigen remains unidentified. Sequencing was designed to attain a depth spanning 1 in 200,000 to 1 in 1 million T cells. Using immunoSEQ multiplex PCR, the repertoire was profiled, and TCRdb retains in-frame clones only, with some absent. The sample holds hundreds of thousands of clones, about 80% seen once. The TCR was taken from a human donor with chronic lymphocytic leukemia. Sequenced material: PBMCs, taken before ibrutinib treatment.

The CDR3 region has the DNA TGTGCCAGCAGTTTGACAGGGTTCACTGAAGCTTTCTTT. Its protein is CASSLTGFTEAFF. The chain carries TRBV27 and TRBJ1-1; 7 nucleotides align to TRBD1. CDR1 is MNHEY and CDR2 is SMNVEV in the germline V gene (reference sequence). The CDR3 covers 13 residues. V lost 3 bases to trimming and J lost 4 bases; unmatched junction nucleotides: 2.